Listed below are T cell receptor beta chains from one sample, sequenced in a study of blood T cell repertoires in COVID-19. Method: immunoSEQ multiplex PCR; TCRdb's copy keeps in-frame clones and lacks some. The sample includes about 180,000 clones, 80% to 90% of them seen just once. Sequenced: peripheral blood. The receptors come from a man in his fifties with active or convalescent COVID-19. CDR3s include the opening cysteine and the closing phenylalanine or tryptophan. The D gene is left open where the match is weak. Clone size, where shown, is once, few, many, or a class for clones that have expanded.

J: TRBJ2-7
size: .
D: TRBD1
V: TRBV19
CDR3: CASRQGGVYEQYF
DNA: TGTGCCAGTAGACAGGGGGGAGTGTACGAGCAGTACTTC

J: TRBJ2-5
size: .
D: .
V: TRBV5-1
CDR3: CASSLGGSQETQYF
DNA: TGCGCCAGCAGCTTGGGAGGATCCCAAGAGACCCAGTACTTC

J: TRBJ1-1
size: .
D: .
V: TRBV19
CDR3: CASTRALNTEAFF
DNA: TGTGCCAGTACCCGAGCCTTGAACACTGAAGCTTTCTTT

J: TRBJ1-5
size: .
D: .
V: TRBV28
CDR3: CASAWGVNQPQHF
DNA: TGTGCCAGCGCTTGGGGGGTTAATCAGCCCCAGCATTTT

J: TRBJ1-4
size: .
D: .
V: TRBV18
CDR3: CASSRLRGLNEKLFF
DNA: TGTGCCAGCTCCAGGCTTAGGGGACTAAATGAAAAACTGTTTTTT

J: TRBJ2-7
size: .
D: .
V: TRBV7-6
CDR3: CASSQGGSYEQYF
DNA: TGTGCCAGCAGCCAGGGGGGATCCTACGAGCAGTACTTC

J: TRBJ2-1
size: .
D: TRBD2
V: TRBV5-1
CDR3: CASSPTLAGSYNEQFF
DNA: TGCGCCAGCAGCCCCACCCTAGCGGGGAGCTACAATGAGCAGTTCTTC

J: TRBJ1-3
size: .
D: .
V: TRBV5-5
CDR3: CASSYDSGTIYF
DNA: TGTGCCAGCAGTTATGACAGTGGCACCATATATTTT

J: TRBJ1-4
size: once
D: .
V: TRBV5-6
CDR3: CASSLAPTNEKLFF
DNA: TGTGCCAGCAGCTTGGCTCCAACTAATGAAAAACTGTTTTTT

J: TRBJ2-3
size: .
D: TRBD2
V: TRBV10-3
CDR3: CAISDSATSGNTDTQYF
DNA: TGTGCCATCAGTGATTCCGCGACTAGCGGAAACACAGATACGCAGTATTTT

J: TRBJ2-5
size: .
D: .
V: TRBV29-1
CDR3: CSVQQVQETQYF
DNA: TGCAGCGTTCAACAGGTACAAGAGACCCAGTACTTC

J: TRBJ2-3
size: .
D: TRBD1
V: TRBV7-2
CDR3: CASSLVSTGATDTQYF
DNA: TGTGCCAGCAGCTTAGTTTCGACAGGGGCCACAGATACGCAGTATTTT

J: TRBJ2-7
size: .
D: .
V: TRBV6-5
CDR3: CASSYDSGAPVYEQYF
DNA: TGTGCCAGCAGTTACGATTCAGGGGCCCCTGTGTACGAGCAGTACTTC

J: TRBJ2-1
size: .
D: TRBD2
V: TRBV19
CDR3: CASSTRTSGSFDEQFF
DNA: TGTGCCAGTAGTACCCGGACTAGCGGGAGCTTCGATGAGCAGTTCTTC

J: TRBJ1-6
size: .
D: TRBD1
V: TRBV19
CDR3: CASSKTGTGGSPLHF
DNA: TGTGCCAGTAGTAAAACCGGGACAGGGGGATCACCCCTCCACTTT

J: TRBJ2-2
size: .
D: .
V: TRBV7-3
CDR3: CASSSTGGNTGELFF
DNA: TGTGCCAGCAGCTCGACAGGAGGCAACACCGGGGAGCTGTTTTTT

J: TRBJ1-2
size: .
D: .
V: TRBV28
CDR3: CASSSPPGHGNYGYTF
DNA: TGTGCCAGCAGTTCCCCCCCGGGACACGGTAACTATGGCTACACCTTC

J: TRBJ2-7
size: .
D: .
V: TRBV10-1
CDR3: CANNRRMTSYEQYF
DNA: TGCGCCAACAACAGGCGTATGACCTCCTACGAGCAGTACTTC

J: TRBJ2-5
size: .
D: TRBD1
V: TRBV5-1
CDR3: CASSLSGQAQETQYF
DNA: TGCGCCAGCAGCTTGTCTGGACAGGCCCAAGAGACCCAGTACTTC

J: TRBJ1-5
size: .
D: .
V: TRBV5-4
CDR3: CASSLIGQPQHF
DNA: TGTGCCAGCAGCTTGATCGGTCAGCCCCAGCATTTT

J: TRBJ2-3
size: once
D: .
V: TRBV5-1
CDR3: CASSLSLGGTDTQYF
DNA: TGCGCCAGCAGCTTATCACTAGGCGGCACAGATACGCAGTATTTT

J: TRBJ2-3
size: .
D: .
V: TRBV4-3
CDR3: CASSQEGGTQYF
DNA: TGCGCCAGCAGCCAAGAAGGGGGTACGCAGTATTTT